The rows below give T cell receptor beta chains drawn from one sample of a study of regulatory T cells in long-lasting Graves disease. TCRdb analysed the multiplex PCR reads with MiXCR anew, one entry per CDR3 protein. The table has 300,000 to 350,000 distinct CDR3 sequences, less than 20% seen once. The sample was peripheral blood mononuclear cells (PBMCs), taken when the disease was refractory, from a patient treated with antithyroid drugs. The receptors originated from a female donor with Graves disease. Each CDR3 is given without its conserved first and last residue.

>TRBJ2-7|TRBV11-2
ASSRPGGGMDSYEQY
>TRBJ2-3|TRBV27
ASSTWDSPKGDTQY
>TRBJ2-2|TRBV6-2/TRBV6-3
ASSYSPGQGITGELF
>TRBJ2-7|TRBV20-1
SARDRGGSY
>TRBJ2-7|TRBV3-1
ASSLRPYEQH
>TRBJ2-2|TRBV6-9
ASSYSGLNTGELF
>TRBJ1-3|TRBV5-1
AGRRLTGAGNTIY
>TRBJ2-2|TRBV27
ASSLRGQGELF
>TRBJ1-4|TRBV7-8
ASSVVRFRVREKLF
>TRBJ1-4|TRBV30
AWSLDRTNEKLF
>TRBJ1-5|TRBV6-1
ASSDSLSSQPQH
>TRBJ2-7|TRBV15
ATSRDDGPYEQY
>TRBJ2-1|TRBV11-2
ASSWDRGGDEQF
>TRBJ1-2|TRBV15
ATSRDPTGGSGYT
>TRBJ2-1|TRBV7-9
ASSLGPGQDYNEQF
>TRBJ1-5|TRBV2
ASSRKRFGSPRGDQPQH
>TRBJ2-7|TRBV6-5
ASSYRPAAYEQY